This entry lists 26 T cell receptor beta chains sequenced from one sample in a study of cytomegalovirus exposure and HLA in healthy donors. Vbeta (60) and Jbeta (13) primers were used in the PCR. Data came from immunoSEQ multiplex PCR; TCRdb stores just in-frame clones and leaves some out. The sample lists more than 90,000 clones, 55% to 75% occurring once. The sequencing input was PBMCs. These TCRs come from a man aged 45-65 years in good health and CMV-seronegative.

The gene calls are TRBV28 and TRBJ1-5; 8 bases fit TRBD1. The CDR3 runs to 16 residues. V was clipped by 11 bases and J by 0 bases; unmatched bases: 12. Germline V lookup: CDR1 MDHEN, CDR2 SYDVKM. The CDR3 reads CAVHRGALYSNQPQHF. CDR3 nucleotide sequence: TGTGCCGTCCACAGGGGGGCCCTCTATAGCAATCAGCCCCAGCATTTT.

The chain recombines TRBV14 with TRBJ2-1; TRBD2 aligns across 11 bases. There are 15 residues in the CDR3. Trimming took 4 bases from V and 7 from J; bases not matched to a gene: 6. The germline V gene has CDR1 SGHDN and CDR2 FVKESK. Here the CDR3 DNA reads TGTGCCAGCAGCCTAATTAGCGGGAGGGGTAATGAGCAGTTCTTC. Its protein is CASSLISGRGNEQFF.

As DNA, the CDR3 is TGTGCCAGCAGGGACAGAACTCCCGGGGAGCTGTTTTTT. Protein product: CASRDRTPGELFF. J is TRBJ2-2 and V is TRBV2; D is possibly TRBD1 (6 bases). Deletions cut 6 bases from V and 6 bases from J, with 11 bases between. Germline V gene sequence: CDR1 SNHLY, CDR2 FYNNEI. CDR3 length equals 13 residues.

The chain is built from TRBV5-4 and TRBJ1-1, with D possibly matching TRBD1 (6 bases). The CDR3 is 15 amino acids. Between the trimmed V and J ends, which lost 3 bases and 3 bases, there was a span of 15 bases. CDR1 and CDR2 from the germline V gene are SGHNT and YYREEE (reference sequence). CDR3 nucleotide sequence: TGTGCCAGCAGCTGGGGCGCGGGGGCGGACACTGAAGCTTTCTTT. The encoded protein is CASSWGAGADTEAFF.

CDR3: CASSGQGTSTDTQYF. The CDR3 DNA is TGTGCCAGCAGTGGACAGGGAACTAGCACAGATACGCAGTATTTT. The chain is built from TRBV6-6 and TRBJ2-3; the match to TRBD1 covers 8 bases. The CDR3 runs 15 residues. With 5 bases clipped from V and 0 bases from J, the junction kept 4 bases outside the gene matches. The V gene's germline CDR1 is MNHNY and CDR2 SVGAGI (reference sequence).

This clone was recorded once. The genes are TRBV12-5 and TRBJ2-7, with D unresolved. Germline CDR1 is LGHNT and CDR2 is FRNRAP. V lost 2 bases to trimming and J lost 5 bases, with 13 bases between them. The CDR3 loop spans 14 amino acids. The CDR3 sequence is CASGLPPPANEQYV. CDR3 coding DNA: TGTGCTAGTGGTTTGCCGCCCCCAGCGAACGAGCAGTACGTC.

The chain has TRBV2 and TRBJ2-7; 8 bases align to TRBD1. Trimming at V came to 9 bases and at J to 3 bases, leaving 7 bases not matched to a gene. The CDR3 consists of 13 residues. The V gene's germline CDR1 is SNHLY and CDR2 FYNNEI. The CDR3 coding sequence is TGTGCCAGTAGGCGGACAGGGCTCTACGAGCAGTACTTC. Translation gives CASRRTGLYEQYF.

CDR3 protein: CASSIQGVTYNEQFF. The DNA for the CDR3 is TGTGCCAGCTCGATACAGGGGGTCACCTACAATGAGCAGTTCTTC. This rearrangement joins TRBV7-2 to TRBJ2-1; 8 nucleotides agree with TRBD1. J was trimmed by 2 bases and V by 8 bases; bases with no gene match: 8. Germline values: CDR1 SGHTA, CDR2 FQGNSA. The CDR3 totals 15 residues.

V is TRBV15 and J is TRBJ2-7; D might be TRBD1 (5 bases). Germline CDR1 is LNHNV and CDR2 is YYDKDF (reference sequence). V gave up 1 base and J gave up 2 bases, with 9 bases separating them. This CDR3 comprises 14 residues. CDR3 region: CATSRAGYTYEQYF. CDR3 DNA sequence: TGTGCCACCAGCAGAGCAGGGTATACCTACGAGCAGTACTTC.

The gene calls are TRBV29-1 and TRBJ2-7; 9 bases line up with TRBD1. There are 12 residues in the CDR3. The germline gives CDR1 SQVTM, CDR2 ANQGSEA. Losses at the gene ends were 5 bases for V and 4 bases for J; bases not matched to a gene: 3. CDR3 sequence: CSVTGGAYEQYF. CDR3 sequence (DNA): TGCAGCGTTACAGGGGGCGCGTACGAGCAGTACTTC.

The chain joins TRBV30 to TRBJ2-7, with 11 bases aligning to TRBD1. The CDR3 spans 13 residues. CDR1 and CDR2 from the germline V gene are GTSNPN and SVGIG (reference sequence). The CDR3 region is CAWGRTGGSEEYV. DNA of the CDR3: TGTGCCTGGGGTCGGACAGGGGGCTCCGAGGAGTACGTC.

This clone was observed once. The chain joins TRBV6-5 to TRBJ1-3; no firm D call. CDR1 and CDR2 from the germline V gene are MNHEY and SVGAGI. The CDR3 has 14 amino acids. V dropped 10 bases and J dropped 0 bases, with 13 bases sitting between them. The CDR3 spells CATYSQSSGNTIYF. The CDR3 DNA reads TGTGCCACGTATTCACAGAGCTCTGGAAACACCATATATTTT.

This clone has just a few counts. V and J are TRBV2 and TRBJ2-2; 7 bases are a match to TRBD2. Germline V lookup: CDR1 SNHLY, CDR2 FYNNEI. J gave up 0 bases and V 6 bases, and 1 base lay outside the gene matches. The CDR3 length is 14 residues. CDR3: CASRGGTNTGELFF. As DNA, the CDR3 is TGTGCCAGCAGGGGAGGGACGAACACCGGGGAGCTGTTTTTT.

The rearrangement uses TRBV29-1 and TRBJ1-2; 7 bases are a match to TRBD1. The CDR3 sequence is 13 residues long. Germline V gives CDR1 SQVTM, CDR2 ANQGSEA. After removal of 7 bases from V and 8 bases from J, the junction contained 13 bases not matched to a gene. In DNA, the CDR3 is TGCAGCGCTGGGACAGACGCGACGAAAGGCTACACCTTC. It codes for CSAGTDATKGYTF.

The chain employs TRBV6-5 and TRBJ1-4, with D maybe TRBD1 (5 bases). Trimming stripped 0 bases from V and 7 bases from J, with 12 bases between. This CDR3 has 15 amino acids. Per germline, CDR1 MNHEY and CDR2 SVGAGI. The CDR3 nucleotides read TGTGCCAGCAGTTACTCGGCTGGGGGGAGTGAAAAACTGTTTTTT. This gives the protein CASSYSAGGSEKLFF.

The J gene is TRBJ2-7, the V gene TRBV5-1; D possibly corresponds to TRBD2 (5 bases). The CDR3 contains 13 residues. Trimming took 4 bases from V and 7 from J, leaving 15 bases between them. CDR1 and CDR2 (germline): SGHRS, YFSETQ. The CDR3 region has the DNA TGCGCCAGCAGCCTCAACCCGGAGGCGGAGCAGTACGTC. Translated, it gives CASSLNPEAEQYV.

This clone was counted a few times. The CDR3 DNA reads TGTGCCAGCAGCGTACAGAACGGCGGGGGGCCCACAGGAGATACGCAGTATTTT. This encodes CASSVQNGGGPTGDTQYF. The chain joins TRBV9 to TRBJ2-3, with 8 bases that match TRBD2. Trimming removed 1 base from V and 5 bases from J; junction bases left unmatched: 15. Germline V gene lookup returns CDR1 SGDLS and CDR2 YYNGEE. This CDR3 comprises 18 residues. The full variable domain, rest sourced from reference TRBV9 and TRBJ2-3, is DSGVTQTPKHLITATGQRVTLRCSPRSGDLSVYWYQQSLDQGLQFLIQYYNGEERAKGNILERFSAQQFPDLHSELNLSSLELGDSALYFCASSVQNGGGPTGDTQYFGPGTRLTVL.

This clone was counted only a few times. CDR3 loop: CASSRGTGRETQYF. The CDR3 nucleotides read TGTGCCAGCAGTCGCGGGACAGGGAGGGAGACCCAGTACTTC. The chain employs TRBV5-5 and TRBJ2-5, with 9 bases identical to TRBD1. The CDR3 runs 14 residues. CDR1 is SGHKS, CDR2 YYEKEE, per germline (reference sequence). V dropped 5 bases and J dropped 5; count of bases not matched to a gene: 7.

The chain is built from TRBV7-2 and TRBJ2-1; TRBD2 might be the D (6 bases). Germline-derived CDR1 and CDR2 are SGHTA and FQGNSA. The V end lost 2 bases, the J end lost 6 bases, and 11 bases lay between the germline ends. The CDR3 covers 14 residues. The CDR3 DNA sequence: TGTGCCAGCAGCTTACGGCCTAGCGCCAATGAGCAGTTCTTC. Translating it yields CASSLRPSANEQFF.

The rearrangement joins TRBV5-1 to TRBJ2-5; a possible D gene is TRBD2 (6 bases). This CDR3 is built from 15 residues. CDR1 is SGHRS and CDR2 is YFSETQ in the germline V gene. V lost 4 bases and J 2 bases, leaving 15 bases between the germline ends. The CDR3 bases are TGCGCCAGCAGCCCCGAATCTGGGGGGCAAGAGACCCAGTACTTC. It specifies CASSPESGGQETQYF.

The genes are TRBV6-6 and TRBJ2-5, with TRBD1 matching over 9 bases. Losses at the gene ends were 4 bases for V and 5 bases for J; bases not matched to a gene: 8. Germline loops: CDR1 MNHNY, CDR2 SVGAGI (reference sequence). The CDR3 contains 15 residues. CDR3: CASSSVTGGRETQYF. DNA of the CDR3: TGTGCCAGCAGTTCCGTGACAGGGGGGCGGGAGACCCAGTACTTC.

In its sample, this clone was seen a few times. The J gene is TRBJ2-5, the V gene TRBV5-1; D is possibly TRBD2 (5 bases). The germline V gene has CDR1 SGHRS and CDR2 YFSETQ. Trimming stripped 6 bases from V and 5 bases from J, with 26 bases between. The CDR3 has 17 amino acids. The CDR3 DNA sequence: TGCGCCAGCACCTCGGCGGAGGACCCTCGACGTCAGGAGACCCAGTACTTC. It encodes CASTSAEDPRRQETQYF.

The V and J genes are TRBV30 and TRBJ1-6; D is possibly TRBD1 (5 bases). CDR3 length: 13 residues. V lost 1 base and J 9 bases, leaving 10 bases between the germline ends. Germline V gene data show CDR1 as GTSNPN and CDR2 as SVGIG (reference sequence). The CDR3 loop is CAWSGGGVSPLHF. The CDR3 DNA reads as TGTGCCTGGAGTGGGGGAGGGGTTTCACCCCTCCACTTT.

The chain links TRBV6-1 to TRBJ2-5, with D uncertain. The germline V and J ends were trimmed by 6 bases and 5 bases, with 7 bases remaining between them. The CDR3 is 11 amino acids. Germline V gives CDR1 MNHNS, CDR2 SASEGT. The CDR3 loop reads CASSREETQYF. The CDR3 DNA reads as TGTGCCAGCAGCCGCGAGGAGACCCAGTACTTC.

The chain couples TRBV6-5 to TRBJ2-6; no reliable D call. The CDR3 is made up of 14 amino acids. The germline gives CDR1 MNHEY, CDR2 SVGAGI. With 0 bases removed from V and 5 bases from J, the gap between germline ends came to 5 bases. CDR3 coding DNA: TGTGCCAGCAGTTACTCGCAGAGGGCCAACGTCCTGACTTTC. Amino acids: CASSYSQRANVLTF.

V is TRBV10-3 and J is TRBJ1-1, with 8 bases aligning to TRBD1. The CDR3 loop spans 14 amino acids. The J segment lost 5 bases and the V segment lost 4 bases, leaving 6 bases of the junction unmatched. Germline V gene lookup returns CDR1 ENHRY and CDR2 SYGVKD. The CDR3 is CAISGWQGATEAFF. The CDR3 DNA reads TGTGCCATCAGTGGGTGGCAGGGGGCGACTGAAGCTTTCTTT.